The following is a TCR beta chain sequence with its context. The target of this receptor is not known. No clone much larger than this one lies a single base away; base qualities are absent. V drops 3 bases and J drops 1 base, leaving 9 bases in between. The germline V gene (reference sequence) supplies CDR1 LNHDA and CDR2 SQIVND. Counted from cysteine to phenylalanine, this CDR3 has 14 amino acids. Kept here is only the CDR3 DNA, which spans 42 bases and is read in frame from base 1. Libraries were constructed by the immunoSEQ multiplex PCR assay. The multiplex PCR relied on a mix of 60 forward primers for TCR Vbeta segments and 13 reverse primers for TCR Jbeta segments. Amplification of the CDR3 region of rearranged TCR beta genes was performed with a multiplex PCR assay on genomic DNA. On the Illumina HiSeq System, the amplified TCR beta libraries were sequenced as 87-base-pair reads. The authors' pipeline ran thus. In a later analysis, 77 million or so unique TCR beta chains were counted across the roughly 610 repertoires, and approximately 11 million of these chains were shared by at least two donors. A nearest-neighbor algorithm error-corrected the raw reads and collapsed the reads into unique sequences, merging closely related sequences to remove PCR and sequencing errors. CDR3 sequences were aligned to IMGT reference sequences to assign V, D and J gene segments. For a sequence to be retained, a match of at least six nucleotides to both a V gene segment and a J gene segment was required. Rearrangements were called productive when the CDR3 lacked stop codons and stayed in frame with V and J; all others were non-productive. Following IMGT convention, CDR3 was defined as the stretch from the second conserved V-encoded cysteine up to the conserved J-encoded phenylalanine. Sequences without an unambiguous match to a single V gene segment were excluded from the earlier analysis of several hundred of the donors. An earlier analysis of 450 to 650 of the donors called V segments functional above 56.7% productive rearrangements and segregating when the between-donor standard deviation exceeded 5%. A statistical classification framework was built for diagnosing cytomegalovirus status from the catalog of TCR beta chain sequences. A later analysis assigned V and J genes by comparing TCR nucleotide sequences with IMGT/GENE-DB human TR gene sequences. Using the TCRdist pipeline, a later analysis assigned CDR3 sequences along with most-parsimonious VDJ recombination scenarios. A later analysis defined each TCR beta chain by its CDR3 amino acid sequence plus V-gene family, and excluded reads lacking a unique V-gene family. To address suspected cross-contamination and a sequencing artifact, a later analysis removed 592 highly shared, low-generation-probability nucleotide sequences. For each public chain, a later analysis derived a clonal expansion index from normalized ranks of inferred template counts within each repertoire. In a later analysis, generation probabilities were computed with a VDJ recombination model fitted to out-of-frame rearrangements, and the resulting probabilities were checked against IGoR. In a later analysis, TCR-TCR, TCR-HLA and TCR-CMV co-occurrence was scored with hypergeometric tests, and a repertoire-size bias correction was applied to TCR pairs. To estimate false discovery rates, a later analysis permuted the HLA or CMV assignments 20 times. In a later analysis, co-occurring TCRs were grouped with DBSCAN, and TCRdist sequence similarity was added when clustering was performed within HLA-allele-positive subsets. For co-occurrence clustering, repertoires with fewer than 30,000 or more than 120,000 public chains were excluded, along with about five repertoires with anomalous nucleotide sharing. TCRdb limited this immuneACCESS table to in-frame rearrangements with V and J called. A share of clones is missing; checked studies link under half to unresolved V genes, and the rest is unexplained. The V and J calls and the clone size are those of that table, but D and trimming were determined from the DNA. Within this sample are around 99,000 clones, with 60% to 80% of them counted one time only. Of the sample, around 3.5% is held by the ten largest clones.

The cohort consisted of hundreds of healthy bone marrow donors. Cohort members were all nominally healthy when sampled, although unrecorded immune exposures were likely present. The donor was CMV seronegative and was included in the group of over 300 seronegative cohort members. A peripheral blood sample was collected from each donor, and TCR beta sequencing was performed on peripheral blood mononuclear cells. Genomic DNA was extracted from the blood cell samples with the Qiagen DNeasy Blood Extraction Kit. This sample is drawn from a study of cytomegalovirus exposure and HLA in healthy donors (dated by TCRdb to 2015 to 2018). Looking at the study overall: An earlier analysis of 550 to 700 of the donors reported about 250 Gb of sequence data and 120 million or so unique TCR beta sequences from some 180 million T cells. An early release that covered some 630 HLA-typed donors contained approximately 300 gigabases of sequencing data and 75 million to 100 million unique TCR sequences. Of the roughly 400 genotyped donors, 81% fell in the genetic ancestry cluster associated with self-reported Caucasian donors. The aim of the study was to test whether cataloging public T cell receptors could identify signatures of past pathogen exposure. The study profiled the T cell repertoires of 500 to 800 subjects by immunosequencing and related them to cytomegalovirus serostatus. Along with the approximately 650-subject first cohort, a separate validation cohort of over 90 different subjects was used. To predict cytomegalovirus infection status, the study brought together high-throughput TCR immunosequencing, statistical association of individual TCRs with disease status, and machine learning. A later analysis re-analyzed previously published TCR beta repertoires from approximately 700 donors and added high-resolution HLA genotyping to study TCR occurrence patterns. Rather than drawing on any new phenotypic data, the later analysis identified candidate immune exposures from TCR beta sequences and the way those sequences occurred across donors. An earlier analysis of 587 of the donors applied high-throughput TCR beta sequencing to assess whether each TCR beta V gene segment acted as functional or pseudogenic. Alongside the repertoire data, information on donor age, sex, ethnicity and CMV serostatus was compiled. A later genetic analysis took genome-wide SNP genotypes for about three fifths of the 666 donors and used that subset as a discovery cohort. All discovery cohort repertoires had been generated on a single sequencing platform. Class I and class II HLA loci were covered by the typing at four-digit resolution. The number of donors typed differed by locus, with about 629-630 for A, B, C, DRB1 and DQB1, 522 for DQA1, some 570 for DPA1, and roughly 450 for DPB1. A handful of DR-DQ haplotypes were handled as single units for association and clustering because linkage in the cohort was strong. Among a few hundred genotyped donors of the cohort, an average of approximately 230,000 unique TCR beta nucleotide sequences were sequenced per donor, roughly a sixth of them non-productive.

Overall study results and their limits: In a later genetic analysis, fewer N-insertions in productive TCRs were reported among donors in an Asian-associated ancestry cluster than the approximately 630-donor mean. The cohort was sequenced for TCR beta chains only, and without alpha or paired-chain data the features that could be detected were limited. In a later analysis, HLA-associated TCR beta chains showed more clonal expansion and lower generation probabilities than non-associated chains that were equally common. Broadly in line with IMGT annotations, most TCR beta V segments showed up in productive rearrangements about 87% or about 30% of the time in an earlier analysis of 587 of the donors. Because HLA typing was unavailable for some donors at each locus, only the typed subset was used in association tests. In a later analysis, several top co-occurrence clusters were reported to appear linked to parvovirus B19, influenza, CMV and Epstein-Barr virus. The study gave a list of 150 to 200 TCR beta chains associated with cytomegalovirus. The classifier was reported to diagnose cytomegalovirus status with high specificity and sensitivity in both the original and validation cohorts. Because the 87-base-pair reads could not distinguish some IMGT-functional V segments, including TRBV6-2 and TRBV6-3, those segments were excluded. A later genetic analysis associated a missense DCLRE1C variant with V-gene and J-gene trimming of TCR beta chains, and an independent cohort replicated the association. A group of highly shared sequence variants was considered likely to be a technical artifact of the sequencing pipeline. When HLA alleles, especially DR and DQ, strongly co-occurred, attributing TCR associations to individual alleles was difficult. For the cohort, immune exposure information was limited to CMV serostatus. According to the authors, the approach could potentially be generalized to other disease states and immunological phenotypes. In vitro tests confirmed that a few of the cytomegalovirus-associated TCR beta chains recognize cytomegalovirus antigens. Specific HLA alleles were associated with 15,000 to 20,000 TCR beta sequences at a false discovery rate of 0.05 in a later analysis. In a later analysis, the rate of TCR association differed among HLA loci, with DRB1 alleles having the most associated TCRs and HLA-C alleles having the fewest. Sequencing depth was assumed to be roughly uniform across donors in the presence/absence analyses, though that assumption may not hold. According to a later analysis, most CMV-associated TCR beta chains appeared to be HLA-restricted, and the HLA associations seemed to be driven largely by CMV exposure. While some public TCRs were present in many individuals, most TCR sequences turned up only very rarely across donors. A further reported finding was that TCR beta sequences accurately predicted the HLA-A and HLA-B alleles for most subjects in the first cohort. Because counts were too low, 15 or so rarely observed V segments, including chromosome 9 orphons, were excluded from the earlier analysis of 587 of the donors. Correlated functional status among segregating V segments might be attributable to linkage disequilibrium, but an unknown experimental factor could not be ruled out.

The chain joins TRBV19 to TRBJ2-5; a weak D assignment points to TRBD1 (6 bases agree). This clonotype originated in a man aged 40-50 years in good health and CMV-seronegative. Sequences were obtained from PBMCs. The CDR3 reads as follows: CASSMTGPQETQYF. Read as DNA, the sequence is TGTGCCAGTAGTATGACAGGACCCCAAGAGACCCAGTACTTC.